This T cell receptor (beta chain) was profiled in a study of blood T cell repertoires in COVID-19. The wider study: Sources were T cells, B-cell-depleted T cells, or PBMCs; the material itself was cDNA or gDNA.

Trimming removed 0 bases at V and 2 bases at J, with 7 bases between. The CDR3 has 14 amino acids. The germline V gene encodes CDR1 LGHNA and CDR2 YSLEER. The repertoire was sequenced with immunoSEQ multiplex PCR; TCRdb's copy has only in-frame clones and lacks some. The table has tens of thousands of clones, 80% to 90% seen once. This TCR came from a man aged 55 to 69 with active or convalescent COVID-19. Specimen: peripheral blood. The J gene is TRBJ1-1, the V gene TRBV4-3, with a tentative D call TRBD1 (6 bases). The CDR3 reads CASSQEGGNTEAFF. DNA for the CDR3: TGCGCCAGCAGCCAAGAAGGGGGTAACACTGAAGCTTTCTTT.